These 4 T cell receptor beta chains were sequenced from one sample in a study of T cell changes during pregnancy in multiple sclerosis. Using immunoSEQ multiplex PCR, the repertoire was profiled, and TCRdb retains in-frame clones only, with some absent. The sample yields fewer than 45,000 clones, about nine tenths seen once. Material: CD4+ T cells from peripheral blood mononuclear cells, obtained in the first trimester of pregnancy. These TCRs come from a female donor with multiple sclerosis, enrolled in a pregnancy study.

The V and J genes are TRBV7-4 and TRBJ2-7; D may be TRBD2 (5 bases). Per the germline V gene, CDR1 is SGHVT and CDR2 is SQSDAQ. With 5 bases removed from V and 4 bases from J, the gap between germline ends came to 21 bases. CDR3 size: 16 residues. CDR3 coding DNA: TGTGCCAGCAGCCGCCCGCGGGCCCGACTGGCTTACGAGCAGTACTTC. Its protein product is CASSRPRARLAYEQYF.

The V and J genes are TRBV2 and TRBJ1-2, with D unclear. This CDR3 has 12 amino acids. Trimming took 6 bases from V and 2 from J, leaving 7 bases between them. From germline, CDR1 is SNHLY and CDR2 FYNNEI. The CDR3 DNA reads TGTGCCAGCAGCTCCGTGAACTATGGCTACACCTTC. It is translated as CASSSVNYGYTF.

This chain joins TRBV19 and TRBJ1-2; tentatively, D is TRBD1 (6 bases). V lost 0 bases and J lost 7, with 18 bases in between. Germline CDR1 reads LNHDA; CDR2 reads SQIVND (reference sequence). This CDR3 is 16 amino acids long. The DNA for the CDR3 is TGTGCCAGTAGTATAGATCTGTGGGGGACACTACGTGGCTACACCTTC. It is translated as CASSIDLWGTLRGYTF.

The chain is built from TRBV11-2 and TRBJ2-5; D is ambiguous. The CDR3 has 13 amino acids. V was pared by 0 bases and J by 7 bases, with 9 bases between. Germline CDR1 SGHAT, CDR2 FQNNGV. The CDR3 DNA follows: TGTGCCAGCAGCTTAGAGGGTCCGGGGACCCAGTACTTC. It is translated as CASSLEGPGTQYF.